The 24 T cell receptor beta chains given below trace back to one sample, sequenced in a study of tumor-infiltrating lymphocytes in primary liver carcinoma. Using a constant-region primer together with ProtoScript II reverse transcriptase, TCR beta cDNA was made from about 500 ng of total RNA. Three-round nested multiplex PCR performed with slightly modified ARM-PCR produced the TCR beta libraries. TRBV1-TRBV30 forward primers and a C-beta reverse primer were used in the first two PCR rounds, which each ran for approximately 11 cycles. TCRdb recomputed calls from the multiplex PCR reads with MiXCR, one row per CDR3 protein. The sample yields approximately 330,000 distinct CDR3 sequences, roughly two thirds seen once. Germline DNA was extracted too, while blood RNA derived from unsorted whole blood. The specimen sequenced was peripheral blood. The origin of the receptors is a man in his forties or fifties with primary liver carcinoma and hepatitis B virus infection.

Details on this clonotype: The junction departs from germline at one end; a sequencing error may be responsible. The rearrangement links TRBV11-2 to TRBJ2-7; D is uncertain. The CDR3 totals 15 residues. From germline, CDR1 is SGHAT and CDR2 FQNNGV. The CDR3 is CVSSLLGSLGYEQYF. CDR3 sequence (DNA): TGTGTCAGCAGTTTGCTCGGGTCGCTCGGCTACGAGCAGTACTTC.

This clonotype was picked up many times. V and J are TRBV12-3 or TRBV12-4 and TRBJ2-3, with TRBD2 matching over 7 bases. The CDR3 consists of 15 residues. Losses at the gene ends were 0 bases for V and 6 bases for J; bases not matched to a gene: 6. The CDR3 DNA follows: TGTGCCAGCAGTTTAGCGGGGGAGGGCCTGGATACGCAGTATTTT. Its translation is CASSLAGEGLDTQYF.

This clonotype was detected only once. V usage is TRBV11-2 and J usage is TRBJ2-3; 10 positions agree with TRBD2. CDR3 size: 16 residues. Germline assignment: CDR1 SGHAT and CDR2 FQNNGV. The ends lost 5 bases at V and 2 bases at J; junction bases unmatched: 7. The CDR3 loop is CASSQVSGRLTDTQYF. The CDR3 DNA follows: TGTGCCAGCAGCCAGGTTAGCGGGAGGCTCACAGATACGCAGTATTTT.

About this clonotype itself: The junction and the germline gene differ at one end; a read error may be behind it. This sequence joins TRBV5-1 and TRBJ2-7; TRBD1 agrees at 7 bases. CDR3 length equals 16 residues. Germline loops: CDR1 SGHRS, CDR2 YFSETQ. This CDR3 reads CASSFTGTASFTDQHF. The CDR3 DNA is TGCGCCAGCAGCTTCACCGGGACAGCCTCCTTCACCGATCAGCACTTC.

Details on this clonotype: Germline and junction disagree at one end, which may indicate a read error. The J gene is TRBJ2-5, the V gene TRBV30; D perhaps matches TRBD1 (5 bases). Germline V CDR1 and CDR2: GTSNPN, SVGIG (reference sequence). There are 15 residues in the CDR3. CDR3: CAWSVPQGPQETRYF. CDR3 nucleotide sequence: TGTGCCTGGAGTGTACCCCAGGGCCCCCAAGAGACCCGGTACTTC.

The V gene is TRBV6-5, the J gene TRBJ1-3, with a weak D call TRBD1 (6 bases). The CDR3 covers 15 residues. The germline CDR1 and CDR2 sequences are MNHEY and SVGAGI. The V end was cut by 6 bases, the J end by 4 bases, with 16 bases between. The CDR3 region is CASSTGRGSGNTIYF. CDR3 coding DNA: TGTGCCAGCAGCACCGGCAGGGGATCCGGAAACACCATATATTTT.

CDR3 amino acids: CASSLGTSGRSPNERFF. As DNA, the CDR3 is TGTGCCAGCAGCTTAGGTACTAGCGGGAGGTCCCCCAATGAACGGTTCTTC. V gene TRBV11-2 combines with J gene TRBJ2-1; 12 positions match TRBD2. The J segment lost 15 bases and the V segment lost 1 base, leaving 16 bases of the junction unmatched. Germline V gives CDR1 SGHAT, CDR2 FQNNGV. The CDR3 sequence is 17 residues long.

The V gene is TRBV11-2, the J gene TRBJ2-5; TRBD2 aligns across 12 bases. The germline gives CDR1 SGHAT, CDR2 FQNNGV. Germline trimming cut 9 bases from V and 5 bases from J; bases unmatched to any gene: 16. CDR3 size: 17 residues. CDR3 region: CASSPGATSGRQETQYF. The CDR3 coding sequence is TGTGCCAGTAGCCCGGGGGCGACTAGCGGGAGACAGGAGACCCAGTACTTC. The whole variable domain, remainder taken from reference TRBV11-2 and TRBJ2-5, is EAGVAQSPRYKIIEKRQSVAFWCNPISGHATLYWYQQILGQGPKLLIQFQNNGVVDDSQLPKDRFSAERLKGVDSTLKIQPAKLEDSAVYLCASSPGATSGRQETQYFGPGTRLLVL.

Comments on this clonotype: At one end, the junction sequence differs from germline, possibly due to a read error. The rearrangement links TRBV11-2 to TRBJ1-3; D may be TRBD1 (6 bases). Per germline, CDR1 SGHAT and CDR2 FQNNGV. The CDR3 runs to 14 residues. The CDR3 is CASSVSPGGDTKYF. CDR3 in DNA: TGTGCCAGCAGCGTAAGTCCGGGAGGGGACACCAAATATTTT.

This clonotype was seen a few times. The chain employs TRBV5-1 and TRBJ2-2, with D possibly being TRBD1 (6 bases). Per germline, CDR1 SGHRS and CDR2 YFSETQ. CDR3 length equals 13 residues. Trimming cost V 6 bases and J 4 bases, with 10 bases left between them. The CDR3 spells CASTGARTGELFF. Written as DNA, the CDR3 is TGCGCCAGCACAGGGGCGCGCACCGGGGAGCTGTTTTTT.

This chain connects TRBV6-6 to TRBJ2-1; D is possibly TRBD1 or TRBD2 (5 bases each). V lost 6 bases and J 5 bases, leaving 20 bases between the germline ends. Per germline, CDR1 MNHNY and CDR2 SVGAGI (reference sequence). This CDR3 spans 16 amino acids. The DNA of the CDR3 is TGTGCCAGCAGGCCACCACGGGACGGGTGTGACAATGAGCAGTTCTTC. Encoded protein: CASRPPRDGCDNEQFF.

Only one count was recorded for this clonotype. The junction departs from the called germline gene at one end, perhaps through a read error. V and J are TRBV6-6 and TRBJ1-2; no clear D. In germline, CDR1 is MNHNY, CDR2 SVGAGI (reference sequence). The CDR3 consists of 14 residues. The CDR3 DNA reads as TGTGCCAGTTATGAGGGCCGAATTAACTATGGCTACGCCTTC. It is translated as CASYEGRINYGYAF.

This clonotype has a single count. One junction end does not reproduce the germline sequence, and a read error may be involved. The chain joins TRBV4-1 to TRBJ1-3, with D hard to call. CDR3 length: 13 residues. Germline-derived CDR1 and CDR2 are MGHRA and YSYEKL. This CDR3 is CDSGQNLGDTIYF. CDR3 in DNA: TGCGACAGCGGCCAAAATCTCGGAGACACCATATATTTT.

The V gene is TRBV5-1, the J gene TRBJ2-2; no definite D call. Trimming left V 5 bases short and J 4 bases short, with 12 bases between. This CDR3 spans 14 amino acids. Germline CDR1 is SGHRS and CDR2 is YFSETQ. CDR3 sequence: CASRAGRFTGELFF. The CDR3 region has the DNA TGCGCCAGCAGGGCCGGACGGTTCACCGGGGAGCTGTTTTTT.

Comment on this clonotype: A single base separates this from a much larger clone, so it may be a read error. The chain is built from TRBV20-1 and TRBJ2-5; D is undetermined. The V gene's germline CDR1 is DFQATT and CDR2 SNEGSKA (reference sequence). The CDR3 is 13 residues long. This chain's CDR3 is CSARSWSQEAQYF. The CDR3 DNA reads TGCAGTGCTAGATCGTGGTCGCAAGAGGCCCAGTACTTC.

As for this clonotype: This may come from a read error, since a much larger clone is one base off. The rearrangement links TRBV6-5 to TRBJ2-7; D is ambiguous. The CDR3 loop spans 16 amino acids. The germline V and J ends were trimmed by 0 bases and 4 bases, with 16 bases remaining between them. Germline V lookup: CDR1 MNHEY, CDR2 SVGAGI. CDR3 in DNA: TGTGCCAGCAGTTACTCCCGCGACTCGTCGAAATACGAGCAGTACTTC. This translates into CASSYSRDSSKYEQYF.

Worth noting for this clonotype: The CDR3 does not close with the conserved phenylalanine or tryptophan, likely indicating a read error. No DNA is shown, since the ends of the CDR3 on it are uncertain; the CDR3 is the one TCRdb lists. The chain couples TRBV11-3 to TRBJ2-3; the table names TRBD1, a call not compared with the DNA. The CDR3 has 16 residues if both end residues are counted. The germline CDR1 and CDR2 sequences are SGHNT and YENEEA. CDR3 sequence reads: CASSLDSNRGTDTQYL.

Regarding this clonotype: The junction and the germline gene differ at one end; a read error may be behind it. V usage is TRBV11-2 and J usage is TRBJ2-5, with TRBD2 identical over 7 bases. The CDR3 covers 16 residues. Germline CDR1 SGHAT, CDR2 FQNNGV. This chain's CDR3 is CASSQTPDGGKETQYF. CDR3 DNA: TGTGCCAGCAGCCAAACTCCAGACGGGGGGAAAGAGACCCAGTACTTT.

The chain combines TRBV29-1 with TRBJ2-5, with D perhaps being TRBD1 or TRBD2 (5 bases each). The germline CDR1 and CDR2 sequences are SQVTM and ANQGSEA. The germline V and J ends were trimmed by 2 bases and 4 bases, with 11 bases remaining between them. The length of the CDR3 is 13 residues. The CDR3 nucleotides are TGCAGCGTTGAACAGGGTGGAGGAGAGACCCAGTACTTC. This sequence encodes CSVEQGGGETQYF.

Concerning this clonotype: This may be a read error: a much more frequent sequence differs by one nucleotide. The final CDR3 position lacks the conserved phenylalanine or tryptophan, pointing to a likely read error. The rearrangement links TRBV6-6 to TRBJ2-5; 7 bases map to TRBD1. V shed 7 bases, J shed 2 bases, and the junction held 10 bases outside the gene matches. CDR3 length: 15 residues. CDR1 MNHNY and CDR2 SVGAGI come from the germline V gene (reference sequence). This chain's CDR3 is CASTLSQGRQETQYL. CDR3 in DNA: TGTGCCAGCACCCTTTCACAGGGGCGTCAAGAGACCCAGTACCTC.

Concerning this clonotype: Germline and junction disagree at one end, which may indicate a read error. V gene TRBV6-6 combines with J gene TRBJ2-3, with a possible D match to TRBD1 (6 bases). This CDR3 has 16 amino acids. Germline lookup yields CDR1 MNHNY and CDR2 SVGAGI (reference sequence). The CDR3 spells CASSYLDRLYTDTPYF. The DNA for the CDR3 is TGTGCCAGCAGTTACCTAGACAGGCTATACACAGATACGCCGTATTTT.

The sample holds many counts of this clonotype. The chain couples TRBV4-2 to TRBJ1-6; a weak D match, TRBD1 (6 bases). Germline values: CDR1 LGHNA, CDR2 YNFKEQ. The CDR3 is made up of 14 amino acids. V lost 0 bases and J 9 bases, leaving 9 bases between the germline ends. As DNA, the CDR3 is TGTGCCAGCAGCCAAGATGACAGGTCTTCACCCCTCCACTTT. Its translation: CASSQDDRSSPLHF.

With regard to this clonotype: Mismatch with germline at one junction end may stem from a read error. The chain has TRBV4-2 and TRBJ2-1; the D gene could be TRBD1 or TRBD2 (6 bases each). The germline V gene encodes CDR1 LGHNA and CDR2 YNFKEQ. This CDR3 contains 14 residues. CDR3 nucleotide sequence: TGTGTCAGCAGCCAGAGACTAGGGGGATATAAGCAGTTCTTC. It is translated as CVSSQRLGGYKQFF.

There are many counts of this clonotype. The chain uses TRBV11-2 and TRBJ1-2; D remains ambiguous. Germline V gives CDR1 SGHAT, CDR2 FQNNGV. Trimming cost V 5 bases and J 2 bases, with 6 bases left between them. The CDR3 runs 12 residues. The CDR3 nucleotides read TGTGCCAGCAGCCCGGACAACTATGGCTACACCTTC. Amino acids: CASSPDNYGYTF.